The sequence of this TCR beta chain was determined in a study of cytomegalovirus exposure and HLA in healthy donors. The V gene end was trimmed by 2 bases and the J gene end by 3 bases; junction bases not matched to a gene: 2. CDR1 and CDR2 from the germline V gene are SGDLS and YYNGEE. The CDR3 loop spans 14 amino acids. PCR was performed using 60 Vbeta and 13 Jbeta primers. The protocol was immunoSEQ multiplex PCR, while the TCRdb copy is restricted to in-frame clones and leaves out a portion. This sample has 200,000 to 300,000 clones, with approximately 84% found just once. The chain combines TRBV9 with TRBJ2-1; 7 bases fit TRBD1. Sample: PBMCs. The receptor was derived from a woman aged 40 to 50 in good health and CMV-seropositive. CDR3 DNA sequence: TGTGCCAGCAGCGTTACAGGGGACTACAATGAGCAGTTCTTC. This gives the protein CASSVTGDYNEQFF.